A single sample is the source of the 31 T cell receptor beta chains below, sequenced in a study of control samples from healthy donors and cancer patients. Sequencing used immunoSEQ multiplex PCR; TCRdb keeps in-frame clones, though not all of them. Here the sample spans about 170,000 clones, 85% to 95% being singletons. The sequencing input was blood. All receptors derive from a woman between 18 and 30 years old in good health.

This chain connects TRBV14 to TRBJ1-5; 9 positions match TRBD1. V shed 1 base and J 6 bases; nucleotides not matched to a gene: 4. Germline V gives CDR1 SGHDN, CDR2 FVKESK. This CDR3 spans 15 amino acids. The CDR3 DNA reads as TGTGCCAGCAGCCAAGTGGGACAGGGACCTCAGCCCCAGCATTTT. It encodes CASSQVGQGPQPQHF.

The rearrangement joins TRBV6-6 to TRBJ1-2, with a weak D call TRBD1 (5 bases). The CDR3 covers 15 residues. The V end was cut by 2 bases, the J end by 0 bases, with 10 bases between. Germline CDR1 MNHNY, CDR2 SVGAGI (reference sequence). The CDR3 is CASSYLAGSNYGYTF. For the CDR3, the DNA is TGTGCCAGCAGTTACCTCGCAGGGTCTAACTATGGCTACACCTTC.

The V and J genes are TRBV11-2 and TRBJ1-6, with D unclear. The CDR3 has 15 residues. The V and J ends lost 5 bases and 5 bases respectively, with 13 bases between them. Germline assignment: CDR1 SGHAT and CDR2 FQNNGV. CDR3: CASSIGDTDNSPLHF. CDR3 in DNA: TGTGCCAGCAGCATCGGTGACACGGATAATTCACCCCTCCACTTT.

The chain is built from TRBV9 and TRBJ1-1; D call uncertain. Germline CDR1 is SGDLS and CDR2 is YYNGEE. This CDR3 contains 16 residues. V was shortened by 0 bases and J by 0 bases, with 12 bases between the two germline ends. The CDR3 bases are TGTGCCAGCAGCGTAGAGTCAGATTTAATGAACACTGAAGCTTTCTTT. Translated, it gives CASSVESDLMNTEAFF. Based on the CDR3 plus reference TRBV9 and TRBJ1-1, the full variable domain is DSGVTQTPKHLITATGQRVTLRCSPRSGDLSVYWYQQSLDQGLQFLIQYYNGEERAKGNILERFSAQQFPDLHSELNLSSLELGDSALYFCASSVESDLMNTEAFFGQGTRLTVV.

DNA for the CDR3: TGTGCCAGCAGACCACAGGGACTCGATGAAAAACTGTTTTTT. This sequence encodes CASRPQGLDEKLFF. The chain recombines TRBV7-2 with TRBJ1-4, with D perhaps matching TRBD1 (6 bases). The germline CDR1 and CDR2 sequences are SGHTA and FQGNSA. The CDR3 covers 14 residues. V was cut by 6 bases and J by 6 bases, with 14 bases left in between.

V usage is TRBV6-2 or TRBV6-3 and J usage is TRBJ1-2; a possible D gene is TRBD1 (6 bases). The CDR3 is 13 amino acids. Trimming cost V 5 bases and J 4 bases, with 11 bases left between them. CDR1 and CDR2 (germline): MNHEY, SVGEGT. The CDR3 nucleotides read TGTGCCAGCAGTGAGACAGGTCCCTATGGCTACACCTTC. Its protein product is CASSETGPYGYTF.

This rearrangement joins TRBV7-9 to TRBJ1-2, with 9 positions matching TRBD1. This CDR3 contains 14 residues. Germline V lookup: CDR1 SEHNR, CDR2 FQNEAQ (reference sequence). The V and J ends lost 5 bases and 8 bases, in that order; junction bases with no gene match: 9. CDR3 nucleotide sequence: TGTGCCAGCAGCCTTACCGGGACAGGGAGCGGCTACACCTTC. The encoded protein is CASSLTGTGSGYTF. Full variable domain (remainder filled in from reference TRBV7-9 and TRBJ1-2): DTGVSQNPRHKITKRGQNVTFRCDPISEHNRLYWYRQTLGQGPEFLTYFQNEAQLEKSRLLSDRFSAERPKGSFSTLEIQRTEQGDSAMYLCASSLTGTGSGYTFGSGTRLTVV.

The chain uses TRBV19 and TRBJ1-2, with D tentatively TRBD1 (6 bases). Germline V gene data show CDR1 as LNHDA and CDR2 as SQIVND (reference sequence). V lost 5 bases and J lost 6, with 13 bases in between. This CDR3 comprises 13 residues. Here the CDR3 reads CASSPRYRDGYTF. CDR3 bases: TGTGCCAGTAGTCCCCGATACAGGGATGGCTACACCTTC. Looking up the rest from reference TRBV19 and TRBJ1-2 gives the full variable domain: DGGITQSPKYLFRKEGQNVTLSCEQNLNHDAMYWYRQDPGQGLRLIYYSQIVNDFQKGDIAEGYSVSREKKESFPLTVTSAQKNPTAFYLCASSPRYRDGYTFGSGTRLTVV.

The chain has TRBV9 and TRBJ1-1; D is uncertain. Trimming removed 0 bases at V and 2 bases at J, with 5 bases between. CDR3 size: 13 residues. The germline V gene encodes CDR1 SGDLS and CDR2 YYNGEE. The CDR3 nucleotides read TGTGCCAGCAGCGTAGTCGTAAACACTGAAGCTTTCTTT. Its translation is CASSVVVNTEAFF.

This rearrangement joins TRBV7-8 to TRBJ1-1; TRBD1 aligns across 8 bases. V dropped 5 bases and J dropped 10; count of bases not matched to a gene: 15. CDR1 is SGHVS, CDR2 FQNEAQ, per germline. The CDR3 contains 15 residues. The CDR3 region has the DNA TGTGCCAGCAGCCTTGGGACAGGTCCTTTCCTTGGAGCTTTCTTT. Its translation is CASSLGTGPFLGAFF.

The chain links TRBV6-6 to TRBJ2-1, with D perhaps TRBD1 or TRBD2 (7 bases each). Germline V gene sequence: CDR1 MNHNY, CDR2 SVGAGI (reference sequence). Trimming stripped 5 bases from V and 5 bases from J, with 16 bases between. The CDR3 is 15 residues long. The CDR3 region is CASSPRGGNHNEQFF. Written as DNA, the CDR3 is TGTGCCAGCAGTCCCAGGGGGGGGAACCACAATGAGCAGTTCTTC.

The V and J genes are TRBV3-1 (or the pseudogene TRBV3-2) and TRBJ2-2; maybe TRBD1 (6 bases). Trimming pared 0 bases from V and 0 bases from J, leaving 11 bases between. Germline assignment: CDR1 LGHDT and CDR2 YNNKEL (reference sequence). The CDR3 runs 17 residues. The CDR3 sequence: CASSQERGHPNTGELFF. The CDR3 bases are TGTGCCAGCAGCCAAGAGAGGGGACATCCGAACACCGGGGAGCTGTTTTTT.

The rearrangement joins TRBV28 to TRBJ1-2; 7 nucleotides match TRBD1. CDR1 and CDR2 from the germline V gene are MDHEN and SYDVKM. V gave up 6 bases and J gave up 2 bases; unmatched junction bases: 9. This CDR3 comprises 15 residues. CDR3 region: CASRIGTAGNYGYTF. DNA for the CDR3: TGTGCCAGCAGGATCGGGACAGCTGGCAACTATGGCTACACCTTC.

The rearrangement joins TRBV14 to TRBJ2-3; D unclear. The CDR3 covers 13 residues. Trimming shortened V by 1 base and J by 3 bases, and 5 bases separated the two germline ends. Germline CDR1 and CDR2: SGHDN and FVKESK. Written as DNA, the CDR3 is TGTGCCAGCAGCCAAGTCGCGACAGATACGCAGTATTTT. This gives the protein CASSQVATDTQYF.

This chain connects TRBV5-4 to TRBJ2-2, with D possibly being TRBD1 or TRBD2 (6 bases each). CDR3 length: 16 amino acids. Deletions cut 0 bases from V and 10 bases from J, with 19 bases between. CDR1 is SGHNT, CDR2 YYREEE, per germline (reference sequence). CDR3 DNA: TGTGCCAGCAGCTTGGGGGTTGAGCAGGGGAGGATGGAGCTGTTTTTT. Protein: CASSLGVEQGRMELFF.

J is TRBJ2-3 and V is TRBV10-3, with 7 bases identical to TRBD1. Germline V gene data show CDR1 as ENHRY and CDR2 as SYGVKD. Trimming took 3 bases from V and 4 from J; bases not matched to a gene: 4. The CDR3 spans 14 residues. CDR3 DNA sequence: TGTGCCATCAGTGACCCCCAGGGGGCAGATACGCAGTATTTT. Its protein product is CAISDPQGADTQYF.

The chain links TRBV7-2 to TRBJ2-6, with TRBD1 as a possible D gene (5 bases). CDR1 SGHTA and CDR2 FQGNSA come from the germline V gene. The germline V and J ends were trimmed by 4 bases and 0 bases, with 13 bases remaining between them. This CDR3 has 17 amino acids. The CDR3 is CASSSDRRSSGANVLTF. CDR3 in DNA: TGTGCCAGCAGCTCAGACAGACGAAGCTCTGGGGCCAACGTCCTGACTTTC.

This clone was observed a handful of times. This chain uses TRBV19 with TRBJ1-6, with 8 bases lining up with TRBD1. Germline trimming cut 5 bases from V and 10 bases from J; bases unmatched to any gene: 7. Germline V CDR1 and CDR2: LNHDA, SQIVND (reference sequence). The CDR3 extends over 14 amino acids. The CDR3 region has the DNA TGTGCCAGTAGTGCCGGACAGGGAAGCTCACCCCTCCACTTT. Amino acids: CASSAGQGSSPLHF.

The rearrangement links TRBV7-3 to TRBJ1-3, with D possibly being TRBD1 (6 bases). Germline lookup yields CDR1 SGHTA and CDR2 FQGTGA. The V gene lost 5 bases and the J gene lost 0 bases, with 20 bases spanning the gap. The CDR3 runs 18 residues. This CDR3 reads CASSPVGGPSVSGNTIYF. For the CDR3, the DNA is TGTGCCAGCAGCCCTGTAGGGGGACCCAGCGTCTCTGGAAACACCATATATTTT.

CDR3 sequence reads: CASSLAGLSANQPQHF. CDR3 bases: TGCGCCAGCAGCTTGGCGGGGTTGTCGGCAAATCAGCCCCAGCATTTT. The chain links TRBV5-1 to TRBJ1-5; D gene unclear. The V gene's germline CDR1 is SGHRS and CDR2 YFSETQ. The CDR3 has 16 residues. V shed 0 bases and J shed 4 bases, with 14 bases lying between them.

This clone was picked up one time. The chain carries TRBV18 and TRBJ2-1; the match to TRBD2 covers 12 bases. V lost 6 bases, J lost 4 bases, and 7 bases stayed unmatched. This CDR3 has 16 residues. Germline CDR1 is KGHSH and CDR2 is LQKENI. CDR3 region: CASSPGLAGPYNEQFF. DNA for the CDR3: TGTGCCAGCTCCCCGGGACTAGCGGGCCCGTACAATGAGCAGTTCTTC.

The chain recombines TRBV6-5 with TRBJ1-1, with unresolved D. Trimming shortened V by 6 bases and J by 8 bases, and 19 bases separated the two germline ends. The germline V gene has CDR1 MNHEY and CDR2 SVGAGI. The CDR3 consists of 14 residues. CDR3 sequence reads: CASSARHRGGEAFF. The DNA of the CDR3 is TGTGCCAGCAGCGCAAGGCACCGTGGAGGCGAAGCTTTCTTT.

The chain combines TRBV19 with TRBJ1-2; D perhaps matches TRBD1 (5 bases). The CDR3 totals 15 residues. V lost 0 bases, J lost 7 bases, and 15 bases lay in between. Germline V CDR1 and CDR2: LNHDA, SQIVND (reference sequence). CDR3 in amino acids: CASSIDWGVASGYTF. CDR3 nucleotides: TGTGCCAGTAGTATAGATTGGGGGGTGGCTAGTGGCTACACCTTC.

The CDR3 coding sequence is TGTGCCAGCAGCTTGGTGGGACAGGGGCAGGGAGCTTTCTTT. It translates to CASSLVGQGQGAFF. This chain uses TRBV5-4 with TRBJ1-1; 10 bases are shared with TRBD1. After removal of 0 bases from V and 10 bases from J, the junction contained 6 bases not matched to a gene. Germline values: CDR1 SGHNT, CDR2 YYREEE (reference sequence). This CDR3 is 14 amino acids long.

This clone was recorded a few times. This chain uses TRBV18 with TRBJ1-2; TRBD1 aligns across 12 bases. V lost 3 bases and J lost 6; bases outside the gene matches: 8. Germline-derived CDR1 and CDR2 are KGHSH and LQKENI. CDR3 size: 16 residues. The CDR3 DNA is TGTGCCAGCTCACCGCCGGGACAGGGGGCATTGGATGGCTACACCTTC. This gives the protein CASSPPGQGALDGYTF.

The chain combines TRBV7-3 with TRBJ2-5; D is unresolved. V lost 0 bases and J lost 5, with 10 bases in between. This CDR3 is 14 amino acids long. Germline V gene sequence: CDR1 SGHTA, CDR2 FQGTGA. The CDR3 loop reads CASSLTGYSETQYF. The CDR3 coding sequence is TGTGCCAGCAGCTTAACGGGGTACTCTGAGACCCAGTACTTC.

The chain recombines TRBV6-2 or TRBV6-3 with TRBJ2-1, with TRBD2 matching 8 bases. Germline CDR1 reads MNHEY; CDR2 reads SVGEGT. The junction had 13 bases not matched to a gene; V was cut back by 0 bases and J by 9 bases. The CDR3 runs 17 residues. This chain's CDR3 is CASSYSKTWTSFPEQFF. CDR3 in DNA: TGTGCCAGCAGTTACTCAAAGACATGGACTAGCTTCCCTGAGCAGTTCTTC.

This chain uses TRBV7-9 with TRBJ1-2; D remains ambiguous. The germline CDR1 and CDR2 sequences are SEHNR and FQNEAQ (reference sequence). The V and J ends lost 2 bases and 0 bases respectively, with 7 bases between them. This CDR3 comprises 14 residues. This chain's CDR3 is CASSLMAANYGYTF. CDR3 DNA: TGTGCCAGCAGCTTAATGGCAGCTAACTATGGCTACACCTTC.

The chain has TRBV6-6 and TRBJ1-2, with 9 bases that match TRBD1. Germline trimming cut 6 bases from V and 7 bases from J; bases unmatched to any gene: 6. Germline CDR1 reads MNHNY; CDR2 reads SVGAGI (reference sequence). The CDR3 is made up of 13 amino acids. CDR3 region: CASSIQGAGGYTF. In DNA, the CDR3 is TGTGCCAGCAGCATACAGGGGGCGGGTGGCTACACCTTC.

The gene calls are TRBV28 and TRBJ1-3; D may be TRBD1 (6 bases). The V end lost 8 bases, the J end lost 0 bases, and 14 bases lay between the germline ends. This CDR3 comprises 15 residues. Germline CDR1 and CDR2: MDHEN and SYDVKM. The CDR3 protein is CASEQGPLSGNTIYF. As DNA, the CDR3 is TGTGCCAGCGAACAGGGCCCTCTCTCTGGAAACACCATATATTTT.

This chain links TRBV5-1 with TRBJ1-1; D remains unclear. Trimming removed 1 base at V and 11 bases at J, with 12 bases between. The CDR3 loop spans 12 amino acids. Germline-derived CDR1 and CDR2 are SGHRS and YFSETQ. This CDR3 is CASSLLGNRAFF. The CDR3 DNA sequence: TGCGCCAGCAGCTTGTTAGGGAATAGGGCTTTCTTT.